This TCR beta chain was sequenced during a study of early T cells in non-severe SARS-CoV-2 infection. Study-wide background: Bulk RNA taken from unsorted whole blood was sequenced, leaving chains unpaired. Notes on the study in general: Comparison of clonotypes with VDJdb favored anti-spike CD8 responses while missing private and CD4 specificities.

Of note for this clonotype: The antigen is undetermined.

Germline values: CDR1 ENHRY, CDR2 SYGVKD. V was pared by 7 bases and J by 0 bases, with 6 bases of the junction left unmatched. The CDR3 contains 14 residues. In the library, individual cDNA molecules carried attached unique molecular identifiers. MiXCR, run by TCRdb on the 5' RACE reads, gives a single entry per CDR3 protein. The sample consists of about 46,000 distinct CDR3 sequences, less than 6.5% of them appearing once. The material sequenced was whole blood, taken at baseline. The J gene is TRBJ2-7, the V gene TRBV10-3, with 7 bases matching TRBD2. This TCR derives from an adult who was a healthcare worker with PCR-confirmed SARS-CoV-2 infection or an uninfected control (not recorded which). This CDR3 reads CAITGGLHSYEQYF. The CDR3 DNA sequence: TGTGCCATCACCGGGGGGTTGCACTCCTACGAGCAGTACTTC.